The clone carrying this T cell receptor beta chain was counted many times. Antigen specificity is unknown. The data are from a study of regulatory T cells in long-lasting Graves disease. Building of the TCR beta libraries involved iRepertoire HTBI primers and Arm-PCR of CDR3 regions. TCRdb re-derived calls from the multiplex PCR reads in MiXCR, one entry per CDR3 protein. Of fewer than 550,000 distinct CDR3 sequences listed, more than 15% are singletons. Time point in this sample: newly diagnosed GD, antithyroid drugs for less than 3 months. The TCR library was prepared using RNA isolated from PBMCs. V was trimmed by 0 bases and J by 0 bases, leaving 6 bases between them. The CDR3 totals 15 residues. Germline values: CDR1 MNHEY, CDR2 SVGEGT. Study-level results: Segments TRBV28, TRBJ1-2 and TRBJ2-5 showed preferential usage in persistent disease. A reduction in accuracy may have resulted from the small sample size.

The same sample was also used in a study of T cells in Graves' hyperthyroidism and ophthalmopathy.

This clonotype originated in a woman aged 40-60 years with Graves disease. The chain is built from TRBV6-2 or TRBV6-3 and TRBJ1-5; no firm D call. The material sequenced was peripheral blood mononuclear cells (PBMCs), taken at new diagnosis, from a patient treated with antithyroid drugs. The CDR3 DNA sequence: TGTGCCAGCAGTTACTCGAGGTATAGCAATCAGCCCCAGCATTTT. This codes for CASSYSRYSNQPQHF.